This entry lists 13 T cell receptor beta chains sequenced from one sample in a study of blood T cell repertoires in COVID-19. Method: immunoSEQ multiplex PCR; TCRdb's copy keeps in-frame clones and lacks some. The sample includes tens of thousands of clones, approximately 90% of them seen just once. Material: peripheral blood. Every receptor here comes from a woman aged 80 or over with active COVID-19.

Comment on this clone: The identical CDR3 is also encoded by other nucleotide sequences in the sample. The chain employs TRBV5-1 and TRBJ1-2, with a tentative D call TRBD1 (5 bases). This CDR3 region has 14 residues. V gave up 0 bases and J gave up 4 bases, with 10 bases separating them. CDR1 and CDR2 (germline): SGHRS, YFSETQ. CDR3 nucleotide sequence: TGCGCCAGCAGCTTGGACCAGGGTGGCTATGGCTACACCTTC. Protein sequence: CASSLDQGGYGYTF.

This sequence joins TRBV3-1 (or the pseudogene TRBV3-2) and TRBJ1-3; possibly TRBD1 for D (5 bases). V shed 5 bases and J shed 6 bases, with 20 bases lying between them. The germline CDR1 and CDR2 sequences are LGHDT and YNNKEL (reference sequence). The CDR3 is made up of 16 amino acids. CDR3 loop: CASSSAGFQSVNTIYF. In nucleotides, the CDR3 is TGTGCCAGCAGCTCAGCAGGGTTTCAGTCGGTAAACACCATATATTTT.

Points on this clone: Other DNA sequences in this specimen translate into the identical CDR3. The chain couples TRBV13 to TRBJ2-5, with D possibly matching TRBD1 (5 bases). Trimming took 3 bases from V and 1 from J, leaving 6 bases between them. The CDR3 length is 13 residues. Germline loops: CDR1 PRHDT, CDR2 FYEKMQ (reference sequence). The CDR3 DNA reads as TGTGCCAGCAGCTTGCAGGGCCAAGAGACCCAGTACTTC. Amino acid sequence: CASSLQGQETQYF.

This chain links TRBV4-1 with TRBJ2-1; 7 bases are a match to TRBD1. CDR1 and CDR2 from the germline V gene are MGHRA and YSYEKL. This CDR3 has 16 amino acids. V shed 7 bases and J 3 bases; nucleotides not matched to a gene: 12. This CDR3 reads CASTKDRGQIYNEQFF. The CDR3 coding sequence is TGCGCCAGCACCAAAGATCGGGGACAGATCTACAATGAGCAGTTCTTC.

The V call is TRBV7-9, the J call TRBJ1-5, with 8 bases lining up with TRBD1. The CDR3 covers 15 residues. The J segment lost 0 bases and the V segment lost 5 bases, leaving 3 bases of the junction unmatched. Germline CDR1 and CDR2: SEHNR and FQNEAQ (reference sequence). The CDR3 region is CASSTGGYSNQPQHF. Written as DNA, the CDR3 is TGTGCCAGCAGCACAGGGGGTTATAGCAATCAGCCCCAGCATTTT.

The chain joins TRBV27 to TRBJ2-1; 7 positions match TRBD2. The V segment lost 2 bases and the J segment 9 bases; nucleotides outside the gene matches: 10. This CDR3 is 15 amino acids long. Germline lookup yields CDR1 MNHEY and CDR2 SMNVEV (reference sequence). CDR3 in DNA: TGTGCCAGCAGTTTAAACGGACTAGTCCCAGGTGAGCAGTTCTTC. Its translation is CASSLNGLVPGEQFF.

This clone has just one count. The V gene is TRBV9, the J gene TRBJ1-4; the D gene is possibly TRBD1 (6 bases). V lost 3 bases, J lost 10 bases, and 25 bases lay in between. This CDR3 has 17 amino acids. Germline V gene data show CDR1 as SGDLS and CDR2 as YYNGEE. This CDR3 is CASSAGVPGQVVAKLFF. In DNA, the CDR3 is TGTGCCAGCAGCGCTGGAGTTCCGGGACAAGTTGTAGCAAAACTGTTTTTT.

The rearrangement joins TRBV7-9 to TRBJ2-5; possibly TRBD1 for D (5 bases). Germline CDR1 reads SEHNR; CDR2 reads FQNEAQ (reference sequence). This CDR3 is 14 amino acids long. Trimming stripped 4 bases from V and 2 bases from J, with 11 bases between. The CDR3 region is CASSSTGSQETQYF. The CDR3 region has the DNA TGTGCCAGCAGCTCCACAGGATCGCAAGAGACCCAGTACTTC.

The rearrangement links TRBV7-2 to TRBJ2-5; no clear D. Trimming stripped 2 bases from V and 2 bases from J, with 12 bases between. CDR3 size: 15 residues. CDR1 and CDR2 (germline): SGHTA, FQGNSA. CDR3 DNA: TGTGCCAGCAGCTTAACCAACGTGAGGCAAGAGACCCAGTACTTC. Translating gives CASSLTNVRQETQYF.

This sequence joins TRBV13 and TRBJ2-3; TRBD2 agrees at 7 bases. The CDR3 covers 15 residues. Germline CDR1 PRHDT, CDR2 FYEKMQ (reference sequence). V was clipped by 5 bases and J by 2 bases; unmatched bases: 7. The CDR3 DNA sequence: TGTGCCAGCAGCATGAATAGCGGGCTCACAGATACGCAGTATTTT. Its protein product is CASSMNSGLTDTQYF. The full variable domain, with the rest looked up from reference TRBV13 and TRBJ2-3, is AAGVIQSPRHLIKEKRETATLKCYPIPRHDTVYWYQQGPGQDPQFLISFYEKMQSDKGSIPDRFSAQQFSDYHSELNMSSLELGDSALYFCASSMNSGLTDTQYFGPGTRLTVL.

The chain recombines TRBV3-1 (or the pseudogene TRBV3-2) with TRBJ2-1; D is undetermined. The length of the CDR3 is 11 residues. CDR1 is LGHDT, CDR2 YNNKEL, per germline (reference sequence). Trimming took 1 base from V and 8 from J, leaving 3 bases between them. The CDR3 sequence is CASSQADEQFF. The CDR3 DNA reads TGTGCCAGCAGCCAAGCGGATGAGCAGTTCTTC.

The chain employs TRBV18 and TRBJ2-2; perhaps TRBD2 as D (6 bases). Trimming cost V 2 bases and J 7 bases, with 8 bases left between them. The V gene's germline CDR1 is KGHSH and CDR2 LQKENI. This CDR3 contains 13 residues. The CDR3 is CASSPGEVGELFF. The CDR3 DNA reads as TGTGCCAGCTCACCAGGGGAGGTCGGGGAGCTGTTTTTT.

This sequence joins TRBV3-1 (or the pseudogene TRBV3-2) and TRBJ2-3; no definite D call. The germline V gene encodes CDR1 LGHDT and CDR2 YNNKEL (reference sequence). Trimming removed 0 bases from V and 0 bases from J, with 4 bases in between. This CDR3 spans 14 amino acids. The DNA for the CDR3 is TGTGCCAGCAGCCAAGATCTTAGCACAGATACGCAGTATTTT. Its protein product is CASSQDLSTDTQYF.